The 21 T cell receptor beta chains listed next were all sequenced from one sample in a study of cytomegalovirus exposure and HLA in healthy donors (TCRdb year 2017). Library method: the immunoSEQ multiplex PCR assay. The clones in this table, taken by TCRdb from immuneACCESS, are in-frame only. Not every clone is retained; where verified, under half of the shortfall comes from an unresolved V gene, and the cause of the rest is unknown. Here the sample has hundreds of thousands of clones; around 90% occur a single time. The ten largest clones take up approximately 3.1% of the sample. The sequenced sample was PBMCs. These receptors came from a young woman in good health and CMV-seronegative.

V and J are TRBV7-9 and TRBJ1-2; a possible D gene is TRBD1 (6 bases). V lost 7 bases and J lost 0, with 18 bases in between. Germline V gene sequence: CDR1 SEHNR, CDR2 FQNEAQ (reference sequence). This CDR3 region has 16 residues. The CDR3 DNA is TGTGCCAGCATCAGGTCCGGGACAAGAGCTAACTATGGCTACACCTTC. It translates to CASIRSGTRANYGYTF.

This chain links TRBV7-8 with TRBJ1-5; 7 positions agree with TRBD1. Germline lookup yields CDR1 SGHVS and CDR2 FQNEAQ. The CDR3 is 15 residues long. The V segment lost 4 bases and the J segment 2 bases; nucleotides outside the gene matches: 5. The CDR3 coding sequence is TGTGCCAGCAGCTACGACAGGGCGGGCAATCAGCCCCAGCATTTT. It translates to CASSYDRAGNQPQHF.

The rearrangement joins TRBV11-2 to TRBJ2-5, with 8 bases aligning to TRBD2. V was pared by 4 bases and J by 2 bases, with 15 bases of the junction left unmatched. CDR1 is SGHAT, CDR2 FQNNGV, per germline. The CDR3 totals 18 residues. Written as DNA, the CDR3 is TGTGCCAGCAGCTATATCTACCCGGGGGGGATGGGGCAAGAGACCCAGTACTTC. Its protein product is CASSYIYPGGMGQETQYF. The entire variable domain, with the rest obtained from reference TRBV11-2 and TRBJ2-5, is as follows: EAGVAQSPRYKIIEKRQSVAFWCNPISGHATLYWYQQILGQGPKLLIQFQNNGVVDDSQLPKDRFSAERLKGVDSTLKIQPAKLEDSAVYLCASSYIYPGGMGQETQYFGPGTRLLVL.

Here the CDR3 DNA reads TGTGCCAGCAGCCAAGATCTGGCTAGGGAGGATCAGCCCCAGCATTTT. Its protein product is CASSQDLAREDQPQHF. The rearrangement links TRBV4-2 to TRBJ1-5; D not resolved. Germline V gene sequence: CDR1 LGHNA, CDR2 YNFKEQ. The CDR3 extends over 16 amino acids. The germline V and J ends were trimmed by 0 bases and 5 bases, with 14 bases remaining between them.

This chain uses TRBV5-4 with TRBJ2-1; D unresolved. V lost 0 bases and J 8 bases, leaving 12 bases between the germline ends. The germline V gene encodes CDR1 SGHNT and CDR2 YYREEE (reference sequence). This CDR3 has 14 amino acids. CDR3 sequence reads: CASSLEGPADEQFF. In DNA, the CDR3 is TGTGCCAGCAGCTTGGAGGGCCCGGCGGATGAGCAGTTCTTC. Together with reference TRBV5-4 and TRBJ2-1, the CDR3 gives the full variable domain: ETGVTQSPTHLIKTRGQQVTLRCSSQSGHNTVSWYQQALGQGPQFIFQYYREEENGRGNFPPRFSGLQFPNYSSELNVNALELDDSALYLCASSLEGPADEQFFGPGTRLTVL.

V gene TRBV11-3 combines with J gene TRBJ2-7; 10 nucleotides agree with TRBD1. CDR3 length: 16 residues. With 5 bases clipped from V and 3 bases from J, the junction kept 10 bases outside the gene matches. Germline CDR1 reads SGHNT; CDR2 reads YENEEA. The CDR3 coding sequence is TGTGCCAGCAGCCCCCGGTCTCGGGACAGGGGCTACGAGCAGTACTTC. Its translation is CASSPRSRDRGYEQYF.

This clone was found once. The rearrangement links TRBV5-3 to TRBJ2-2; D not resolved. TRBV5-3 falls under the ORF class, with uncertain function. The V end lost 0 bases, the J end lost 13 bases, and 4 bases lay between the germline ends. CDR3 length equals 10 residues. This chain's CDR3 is CARSLVGLFF. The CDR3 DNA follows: TGTGCCAGAAGCTTGGTAGGGCTGTTTTTT.

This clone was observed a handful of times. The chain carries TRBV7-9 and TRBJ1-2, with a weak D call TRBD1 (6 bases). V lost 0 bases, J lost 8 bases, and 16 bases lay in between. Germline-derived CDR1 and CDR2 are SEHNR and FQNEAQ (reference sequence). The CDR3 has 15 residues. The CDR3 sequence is CASSLANRVSRGYTF. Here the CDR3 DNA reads TGTGCCAGCAGCTTAGCGAACAGGGTTTCGCGGGGCTACACCTTC. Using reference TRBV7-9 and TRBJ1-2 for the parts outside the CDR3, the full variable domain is DTGVSQNPRHKITKRGQNVTFRCDPISEHNRLYWYRQTLGQGPEFLTYFQNEAQLEKSRLLSDRFSAERPKGSFSTLEIQRTEQGDSAMYLCASSLANRVSRGYTFGSGTRLTVV.

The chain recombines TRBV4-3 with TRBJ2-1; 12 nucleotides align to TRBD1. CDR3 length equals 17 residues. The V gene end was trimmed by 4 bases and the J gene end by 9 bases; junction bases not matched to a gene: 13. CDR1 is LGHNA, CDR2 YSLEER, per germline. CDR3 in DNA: TGCGCCAGCAGCCGAGACCCCGGGACAGGGGGCCTTATTGAGCAGTTCTTC. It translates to CASSRDPGTGGLIEQFF.

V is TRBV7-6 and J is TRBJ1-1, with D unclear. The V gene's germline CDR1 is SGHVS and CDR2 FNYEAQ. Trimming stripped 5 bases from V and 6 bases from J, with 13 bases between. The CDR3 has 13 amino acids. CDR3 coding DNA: TGTGCCAGCAGCCAACTGACATCTTCTGAAGCTTTCTTT. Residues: CASSQLTSSEAFF.

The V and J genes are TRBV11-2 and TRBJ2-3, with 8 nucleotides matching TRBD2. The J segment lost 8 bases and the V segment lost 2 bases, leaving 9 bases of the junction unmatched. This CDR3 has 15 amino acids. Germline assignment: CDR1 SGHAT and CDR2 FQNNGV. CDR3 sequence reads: CASSLIAGGIGTQYF. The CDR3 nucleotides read TGTGCCAGCAGCTTAATCGCGGGAGGTATTGGTACGCAGTATTTT.

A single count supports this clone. CDR3 coding DNA: TGTGCCAGTACCGCAGGGAGCACAGATACGCAGTATTTT. Protein product: CASTAGSTDTQYF. V gene TRBV19 combines with J gene TRBJ2-3; tentative D call: TRBD1 (5 bases). The CDR3 covers 13 residues. V lost 7 bases and J lost 0, with 8 bases in between. Germline V lookup: CDR1 LNHDA, CDR2 SQIVND (reference sequence).

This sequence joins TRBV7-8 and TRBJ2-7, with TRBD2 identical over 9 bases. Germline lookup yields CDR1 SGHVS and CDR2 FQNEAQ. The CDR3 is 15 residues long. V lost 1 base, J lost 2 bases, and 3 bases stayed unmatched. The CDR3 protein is CASSLDLAGTYEQYF. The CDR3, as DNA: TGTGCCAGCAGCTTAGATCTAGCGGGAACCTACGAGCAGTACTTC.

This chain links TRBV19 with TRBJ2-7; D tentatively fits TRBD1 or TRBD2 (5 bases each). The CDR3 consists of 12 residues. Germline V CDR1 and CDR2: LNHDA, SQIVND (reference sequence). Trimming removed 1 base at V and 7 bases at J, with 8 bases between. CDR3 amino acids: CASSIGGEEQYF. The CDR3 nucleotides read TGTGCCAGTAGTATAGGAGGGGAAGAGCAGTACTTC.

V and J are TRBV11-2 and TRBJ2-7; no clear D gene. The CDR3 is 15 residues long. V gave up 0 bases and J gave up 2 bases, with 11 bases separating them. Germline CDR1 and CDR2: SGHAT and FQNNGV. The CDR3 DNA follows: TGTGCCAGCAGCTTAGATCCATCGGCAGCCTACGAGCAGTACTTC. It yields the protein CASSLDPSAAYEQYF. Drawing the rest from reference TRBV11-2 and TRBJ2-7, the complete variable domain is EAGVAQSPRYKIIEKRQSVAFWCNPISGHATLYWYQQILGQGPKLLIQFQNNGVVDDSQLPKDRFSAERLKGVDSTLKIQPAKLEDSAVYLCASSLDPSAAYEQYFGPGTRLTVT.

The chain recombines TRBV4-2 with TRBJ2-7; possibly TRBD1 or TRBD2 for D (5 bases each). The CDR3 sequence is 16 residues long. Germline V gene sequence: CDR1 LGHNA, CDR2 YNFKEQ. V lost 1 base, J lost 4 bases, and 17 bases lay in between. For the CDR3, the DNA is TGTGCCAGCAGCCAAGGGCGTGGGGGTCCGATTTACGAGCAGTACTTC. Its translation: CASSQGRGGPIYEQYF.

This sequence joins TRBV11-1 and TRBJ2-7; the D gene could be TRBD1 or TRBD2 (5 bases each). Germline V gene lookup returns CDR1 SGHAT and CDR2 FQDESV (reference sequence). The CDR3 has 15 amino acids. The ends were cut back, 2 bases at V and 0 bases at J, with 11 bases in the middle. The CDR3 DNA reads TGTGCCAGCAGCTTAAGAGGGACCATCTCCTACGAGCAGTACTTC. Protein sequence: CASSLRGTISYEQYF.

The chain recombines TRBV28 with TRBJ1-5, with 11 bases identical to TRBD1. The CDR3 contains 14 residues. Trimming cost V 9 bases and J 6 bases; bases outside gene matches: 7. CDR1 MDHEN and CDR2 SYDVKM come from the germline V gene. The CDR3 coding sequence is TGTGCCAGTAGAGGACAGGGGGCTATTCAGCCCCAGCATTTT. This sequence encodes CASRGQGAIQPQHF.

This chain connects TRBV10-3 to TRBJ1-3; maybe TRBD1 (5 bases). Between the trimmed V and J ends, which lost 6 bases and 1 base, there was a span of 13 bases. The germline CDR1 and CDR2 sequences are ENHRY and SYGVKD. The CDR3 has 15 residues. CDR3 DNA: TGTGCCATCAGGATGACAGTCCTGTCTGGAAACACCATATATTTT. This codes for CAIRMTVLSGNTIYF.

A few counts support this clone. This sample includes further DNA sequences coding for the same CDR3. The CDR3 DNA reads as TGTGCCAGCAGCTCACCCTACGAGCAGTACTTC. This codes for CASSSPYEQYF. The chain recombines TRBV7-9 with TRBJ2-7; the D is unclear. This CDR3 has 11 residues. Per the germline V gene, CDR1 is SEHNR and CDR2 is FQNEAQ (reference sequence). The ends were cut back, 4 bases at V and 2 bases at J, with 3 bases in the middle.

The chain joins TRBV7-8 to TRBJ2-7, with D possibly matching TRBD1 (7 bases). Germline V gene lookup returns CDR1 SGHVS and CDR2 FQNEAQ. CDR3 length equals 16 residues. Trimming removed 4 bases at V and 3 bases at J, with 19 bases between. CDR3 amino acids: CASSYQDGQGGYEQYF. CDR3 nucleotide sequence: TGTGCCAGCAGCTATCAAGATGGGCAGGGGGGCTACGAGCAGTACTTC.